This T cell receptor beta chain came from a study of blood T cell repertoires in COVID-19. Study at large: Whether acute or convalescent, the COVID-19 samples came from the United States, Italy and Spain. T cells, B-cell-depleted T cells, or PBMCs provided the cDNA or gDNA that served as material.

Study processing details: Estimated nucleated cell counts came from reference gene primer amplification. Repertoires were generated with immunoSEQ multiplex PCR, while TCRdb's copy carries only in-frame clones and drops some. V and J calls and clone size are copied from that table; D and trimming were computed from the DNA. The sample has just under 300,000 clones, around 90% seen once; the top ten hold 1% to 1.5%. CDR1 SGHRS and CDR2 YFSETQ come from the germline V gene. The length of the CDR3 is 15 residues. V shed 4 bases and J 3 bases; nucleotides not matched to a gene: 5. The J gene is TRBJ1-3, the V gene TRBV5-1; TRBD1 aligns across 9 bases. The origin of this receptor is a man aged 65-85 years with acute or convalescent COVID-19. The sample consisted of peripheral blood. CDR3 sequence: CASSLGQGGGNTIYF. The CDR3, as DNA: TGCGCCAGCAGCCTGGGACAGGGAGGTGGAAACACCATATATTTT.